This T cell receptor (beta chain) was retrieved from a study of T cells in Graves' hyperthyroidism and ophthalmopathy. Across the study: Initial diagnosis, before any treatment, was when peripheral blood was collected. General study results and limits: From stable hyperthyroidism, ophthalmopathy was set apart by a 13 V-J model. Most expanded thyroid clonotypes above 0.001 also appeared in blood.

This clonotype was recorded a few times. Its antigen is still unknown. V was pared by 6 bases and J by 8 bases, with 3 bases of the junction left unmatched. Germline loops: CDR1 SGHTA, CDR2 FQGNSA. The CDR3 has 14 residues. Amplification targeted TCR beta CDR3 regions from RNA transcripts. A set of HTBI primers served as the primers for a first-round RT-PCR of the TCR CDR3. TCRdb called the multiplex PCR reads again in MiXCR, with one record for every CDR3 protein. The table has about 560,000 distinct CDR3 sequences, approximately 15% seen once. In making diagnoses, clinical symptoms, serum thyroxine and TRAb, thyroid ultrasound and orbital computed tomography were all used.

This TCR came from a woman aged 18-29 years with Graves' hyperthyroidism. The V gene is TRBV7-2, the J gene TRBJ2-1, with 14 bases aligning to TRBD2. Sequenced material: blood. The DNA of the CDR3 is TGTGCCAGCAGGACTAGCGGGAGGGTATATGAGCAGTTCTTC. Translation gives CASRTSGRVYEQFF.